Given below is one T cell receptor (beta chain) in context. The data were taken from a study of blood T cell repertoires in COVID-19. Method: immunoSEQ multiplex PCR; TCRdb's copy keeps in-frame clones and lacks some. This table holds 200,000 to 300,000 clones, about 90% found once. The J segment lost 10 bases and the V segment lost 4 bases, leaving 12 bases of the junction unmatched. This CDR3 has 15 residues. Germline values: CDR1 SGHVS, CDR2 FQNEAQ. This sequence originates from a person under 30 with COVID-19, enrolled during active disease. Sequencing used peripheral blood. The chain combines TRBV7-8 with TRBJ2-1; 8 bases agree with TRBD2. This CDR3 is CASSSLAAIRGEQFF. The CDR3 region has the DNA TGTGCCAGCAGCTCACTAGCGGCCATAAGGGGGGAGCAGTTCTTC.